This T cell receptor (beta chain) was retrieved from a study of blood T cell repertoires in COVID-19. On the study more broadly: Collection of acute and convalescent COVID-19 samples took place in the United States, Italy and Spain. PBMCs, B-cell-depleted T cells, or T cells were the source of the cDNA or gDNA that made up the material.

Per the authors' pipeline: Estimated nucleated cell counts came from reference gene primer amplification. Assay: immunoSEQ multiplex PCR; the TCRdb copy retains only in-frame clones and omits some. That table is the source of V, J and clone size, and D and trimming were worked out from the DNA. The sample carries some 300,000 clones, about 87% recorded once. Specimen: peripheral blood. The source of this sequence is a woman aged 25 to 45 who had recovered from COVID-19.

CDR3 protein: CASSRDRSSYNEQFF. CDR3 bases: TGTGCCAGTAGCCGAGACAGGAGCTCCTACAATGAGCAGTTCTTC. The chain couples TRBV19 to TRBJ2-1; TRBD1 is a possible D gene (6 bases). CDR1 is LNHDA, CDR2 SQIVND, per germline (reference sequence). V lost 6 bases and J 0 bases, leaving 12 bases between the germline ends. This CDR3 comprises 15 residues.